This T cell receptor beta chain stems from a study of shared clonotypes between healthy human individuals. Turning to the study itself: Those who served as donors were a couple of women and a few men between the ages of 18 and 49.

CD8 cells regarded as naive lacked CD45RO, were positively chosen for CCR7, and omitted terminally differentiated effector memory CD45RA+ cells. The CDR3 has 16 residues. Trimming stripped 4 bases from V and 3 bases from J, with 18 bases between. Germline loops: CDR1 MGHRA, CDR2 YSYEKL. Findings of the study overall: Generally, naive subsets (rather than memory subsets) showed larger estimated richness.

Assay: immunoSEQ multiplex PCR; the TCRdb copy retains only in-frame clones and omits some. The sample has about 2.1 million clones, just over 90% seen once. Regarding this clone: The target antigen is unknown.

The chain employs TRBV4-1 and TRBJ2-5; D gene uncertain. This receptor was taken from a young man in good health. Some clones in this sample may be carry-over from other donors' samples. The sequenced sample consisted of naive CD8+ T cells from PBMCs. This chain's CDR3 is CASSRALLGAEETQYF. In DNA, the CDR3 is TGCGCCAGCAGCCGCGCCTTATTGGGTGCCGAAGAGACCCAGTACTTC.